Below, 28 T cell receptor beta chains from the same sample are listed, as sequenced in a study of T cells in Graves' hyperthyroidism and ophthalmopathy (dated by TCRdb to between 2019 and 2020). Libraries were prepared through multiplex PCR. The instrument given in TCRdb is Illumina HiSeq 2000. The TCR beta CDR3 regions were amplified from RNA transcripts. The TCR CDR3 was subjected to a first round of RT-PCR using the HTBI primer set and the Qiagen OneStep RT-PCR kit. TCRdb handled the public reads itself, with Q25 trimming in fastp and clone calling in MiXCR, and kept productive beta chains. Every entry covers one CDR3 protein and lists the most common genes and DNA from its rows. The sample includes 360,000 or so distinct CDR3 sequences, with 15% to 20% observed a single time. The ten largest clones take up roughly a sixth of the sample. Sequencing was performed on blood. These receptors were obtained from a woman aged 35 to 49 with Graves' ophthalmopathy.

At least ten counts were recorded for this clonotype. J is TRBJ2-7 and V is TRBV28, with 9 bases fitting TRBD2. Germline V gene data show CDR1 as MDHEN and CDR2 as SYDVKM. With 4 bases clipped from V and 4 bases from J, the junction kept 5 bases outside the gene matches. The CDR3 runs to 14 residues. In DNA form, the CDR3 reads TGTGCCAGCAGTTCTAGCGGGGTAGGGTACGAGCAGTACTTC. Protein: CASSSSGVGYEQYF. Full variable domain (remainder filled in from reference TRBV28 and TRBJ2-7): DVKVTQSSRYLVKRTGEKVFLECVQDMDHENMFWYRQDPGLGLRLIYFSYDVKMKEKGDIPEGYSVSREKKERFSLILESASTNQTSMYLCASSSSGVGYEQYFGPGTRLTVT.

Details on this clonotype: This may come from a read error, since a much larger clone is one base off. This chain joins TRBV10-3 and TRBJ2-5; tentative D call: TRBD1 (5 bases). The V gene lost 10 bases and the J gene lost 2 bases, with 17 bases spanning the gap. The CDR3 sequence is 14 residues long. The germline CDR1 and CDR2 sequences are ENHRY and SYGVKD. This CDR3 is CATQSIQGQETQYF. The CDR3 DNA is TGTGCCACCCAGTCTATCCAGGGACAAGAGACCCAGTACTTC.

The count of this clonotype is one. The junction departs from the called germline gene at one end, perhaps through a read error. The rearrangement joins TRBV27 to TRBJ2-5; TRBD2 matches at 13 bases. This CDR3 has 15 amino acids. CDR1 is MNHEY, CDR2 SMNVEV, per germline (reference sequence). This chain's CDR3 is CASSPGLAGVETEYF. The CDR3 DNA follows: TGTGCCAGCAGTCCCGGACTAGCGGGAGTAGAGACCGAGTACTTC.

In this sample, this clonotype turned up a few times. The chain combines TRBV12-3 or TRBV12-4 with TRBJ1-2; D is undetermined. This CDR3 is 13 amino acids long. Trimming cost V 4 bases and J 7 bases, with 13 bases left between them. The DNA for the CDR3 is TGTGCCAGCAGTTCCAGACTTGATCCTGGCTACACCTTC. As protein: CASSSRLDPGYTF.

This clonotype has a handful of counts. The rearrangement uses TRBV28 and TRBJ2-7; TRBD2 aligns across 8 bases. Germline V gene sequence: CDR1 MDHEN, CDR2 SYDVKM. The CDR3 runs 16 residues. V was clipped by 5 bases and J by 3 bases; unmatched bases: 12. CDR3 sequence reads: CASSPTLPSGYYEQYF. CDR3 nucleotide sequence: TGTGCCAGCAGTCCGACTTTGCCTAGCGGGTACTACGAGCAGTACTTC.

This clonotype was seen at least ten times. The CDR3 bases are TGTGCCAGCAGTGAAACCCTAGAGGGGCAGTGCACCTTC. Its protein is CASSETLEGQCTF. This sequence joins TRBV2 and TRBJ1-2; perhaps TRBD1 as D (5 bases). The germline gives CDR1 SNHLY, CDR2 FYNNEI. The V gene lost 2 bases and the J gene lost 13 bases, with 17 bases spanning the gap. The length of the CDR3 is 13 residues. Combining the CDR3 with reference TRBV2 and TRBJ1-2 gives the whole variable domain EPEVTQTPSHQVTQMGQEVILRCVPISNHLYFYWYRQILGQKVEFLVSFYNNEISEKSEIFDDQFSVERPDGSNFTLKIRSTKLEDSAMYFCASSETLEGQCTFGSGTRLTVV.

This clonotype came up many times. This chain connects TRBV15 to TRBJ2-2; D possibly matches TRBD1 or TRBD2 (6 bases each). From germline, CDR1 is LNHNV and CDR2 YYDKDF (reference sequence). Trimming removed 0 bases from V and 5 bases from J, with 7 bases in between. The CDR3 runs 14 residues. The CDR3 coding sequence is TGTGCCACCAGCAGAGAAGGGGGGACCGGGGAGCTGTTTTTT. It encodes CATSREGGTGELFF.

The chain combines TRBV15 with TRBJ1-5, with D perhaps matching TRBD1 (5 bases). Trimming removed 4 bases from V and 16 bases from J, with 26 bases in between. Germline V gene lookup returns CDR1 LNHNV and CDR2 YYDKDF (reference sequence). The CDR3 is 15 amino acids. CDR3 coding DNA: TGTGCCACCAGCACCCCAGGGAAGGGTGTACCAGGGTTACATTTT. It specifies CATSTPGKGVPGLHF.

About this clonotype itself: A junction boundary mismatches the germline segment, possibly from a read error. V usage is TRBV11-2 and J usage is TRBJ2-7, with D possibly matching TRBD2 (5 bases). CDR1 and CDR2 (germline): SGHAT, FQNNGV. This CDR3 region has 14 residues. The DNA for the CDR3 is TGTGCCAGCACCTCTTCAGCGGACTCCTACGAGAAGTACTTC. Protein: CASTSSADSYEKYF.

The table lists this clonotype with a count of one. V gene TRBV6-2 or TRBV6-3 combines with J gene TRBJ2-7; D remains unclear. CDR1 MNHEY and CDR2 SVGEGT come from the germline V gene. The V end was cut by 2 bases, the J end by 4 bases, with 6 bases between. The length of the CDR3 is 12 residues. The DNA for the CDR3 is TGTGCCAGCAGTTACAGCAAATACGAGCAGTACTTC. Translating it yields CASSYSKYEQYF.

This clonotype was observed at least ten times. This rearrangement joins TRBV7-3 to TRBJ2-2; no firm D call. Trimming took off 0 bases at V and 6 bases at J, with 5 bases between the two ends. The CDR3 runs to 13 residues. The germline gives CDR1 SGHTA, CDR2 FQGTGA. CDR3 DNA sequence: TGTGCCAGCAGCTTAACACGAGCCGGGGAGCTGTTTTTT. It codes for CASSLTRAGELFF.

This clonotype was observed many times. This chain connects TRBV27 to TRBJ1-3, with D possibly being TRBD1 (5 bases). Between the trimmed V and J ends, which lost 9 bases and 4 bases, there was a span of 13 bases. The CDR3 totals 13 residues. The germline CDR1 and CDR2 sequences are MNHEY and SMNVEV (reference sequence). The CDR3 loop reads CASRGVGGNTIYF. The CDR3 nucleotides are TGTGCCAGTCGGGGGGTTGGGGGAAACACCATATATTTT.

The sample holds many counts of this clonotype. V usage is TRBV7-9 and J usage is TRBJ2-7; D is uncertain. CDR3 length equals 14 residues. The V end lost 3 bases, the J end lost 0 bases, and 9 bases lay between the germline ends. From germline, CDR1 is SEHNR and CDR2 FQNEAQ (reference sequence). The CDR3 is CASSFRTDSYEQYF. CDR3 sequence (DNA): TGTGCCAGCAGCTTCCGGACGGACTCCTACGAGCAGTACTTC.

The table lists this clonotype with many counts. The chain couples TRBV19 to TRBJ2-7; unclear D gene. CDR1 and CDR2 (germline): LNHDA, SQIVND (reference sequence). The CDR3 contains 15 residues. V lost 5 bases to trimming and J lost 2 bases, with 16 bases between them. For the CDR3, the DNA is TGTGCCAGTAGTGTCTCGCCCCTGGGCCCCTACGAGCAGTACTTC. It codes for CASSVSPLGPYEQYF.

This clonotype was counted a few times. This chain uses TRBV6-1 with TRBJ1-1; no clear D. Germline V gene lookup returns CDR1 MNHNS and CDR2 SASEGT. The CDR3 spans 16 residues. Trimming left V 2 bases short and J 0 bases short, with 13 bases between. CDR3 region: CASSELGRAMNTEAFF. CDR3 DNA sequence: TGTGCCAGCAGTGAACTCGGGAGGGCGATGAACACTGAAGCTTTCTTT.

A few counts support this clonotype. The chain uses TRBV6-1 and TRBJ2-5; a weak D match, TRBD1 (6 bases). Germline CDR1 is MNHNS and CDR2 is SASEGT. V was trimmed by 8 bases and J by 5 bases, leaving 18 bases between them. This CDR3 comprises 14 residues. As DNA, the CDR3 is TGTGCCAGCCTCCGACAGGCGACGGACGAGACCCAGTACTTC. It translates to CASLRQATDETQYF.

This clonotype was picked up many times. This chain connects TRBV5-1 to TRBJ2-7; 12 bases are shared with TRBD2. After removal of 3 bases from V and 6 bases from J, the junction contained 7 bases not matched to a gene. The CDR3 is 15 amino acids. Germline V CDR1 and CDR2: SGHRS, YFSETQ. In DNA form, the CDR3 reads TGCGCCAGCAGCTGGAGTCCGACTAGCGGGAGCGAGCAGTACTTC. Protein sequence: CASSWSPTSGSEQYF.

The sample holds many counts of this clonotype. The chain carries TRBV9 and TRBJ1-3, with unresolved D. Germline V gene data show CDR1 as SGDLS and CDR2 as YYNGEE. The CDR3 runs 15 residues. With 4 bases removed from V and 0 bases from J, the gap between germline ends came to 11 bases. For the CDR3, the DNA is TGTGCCAGCAGCTTAGGAACAGTCTCTGGAAACACCATATATTTT. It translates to CASSLGTVSGNTIYF.

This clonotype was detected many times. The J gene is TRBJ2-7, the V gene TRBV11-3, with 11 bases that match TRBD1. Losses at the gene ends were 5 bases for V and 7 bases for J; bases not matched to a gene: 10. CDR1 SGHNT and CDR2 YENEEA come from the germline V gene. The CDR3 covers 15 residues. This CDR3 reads CASSPRTGTGGEQYF. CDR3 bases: TGTGCCAGCAGCCCCAGAACCGGGACAGGGGGAGAGCAGTACTTC.

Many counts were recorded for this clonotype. CDR3 sequence reads: CASSPTGLFSYEQYF. The CDR3 DNA is TGTGCCAGCAGTCCAACGGGACTTTTTTCCTACGAGCAGTACTTC. The rearrangement joins TRBV28 to TRBJ2-7; tentatively, D is TRBD2 (6 bases). The CDR3 loop spans 15 amino acids. With 5 bases removed from V and 1 base from J, the gap between germline ends came to 15 bases. Germline CDR1 reads MDHEN; CDR2 reads SYDVKM.

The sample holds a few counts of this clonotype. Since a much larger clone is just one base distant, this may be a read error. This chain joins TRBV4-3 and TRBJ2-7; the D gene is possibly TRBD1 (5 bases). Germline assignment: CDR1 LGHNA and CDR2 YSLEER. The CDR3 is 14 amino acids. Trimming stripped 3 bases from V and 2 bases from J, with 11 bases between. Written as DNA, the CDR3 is TGCGCCAGCAGCCATGCGGACATGGCCTACGAGCAGTACTTC. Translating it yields CASSHADMAYEQYF.

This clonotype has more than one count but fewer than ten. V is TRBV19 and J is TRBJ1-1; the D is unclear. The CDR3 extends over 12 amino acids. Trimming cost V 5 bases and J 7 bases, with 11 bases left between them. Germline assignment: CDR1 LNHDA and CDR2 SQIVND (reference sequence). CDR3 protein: CASSSGASEAFF. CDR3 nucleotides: TGTGCCAGTAGTTCAGGAGCTAGTGAAGCTTTCTTT.

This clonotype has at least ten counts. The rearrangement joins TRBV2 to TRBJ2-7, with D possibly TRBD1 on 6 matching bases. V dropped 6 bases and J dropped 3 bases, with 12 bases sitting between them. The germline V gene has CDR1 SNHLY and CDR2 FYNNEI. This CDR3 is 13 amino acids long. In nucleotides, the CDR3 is TGTGCCAGCAGACGACAGGCAGTCTACGAGCAGTACTTC. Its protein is CASRRQAVYEQYF.

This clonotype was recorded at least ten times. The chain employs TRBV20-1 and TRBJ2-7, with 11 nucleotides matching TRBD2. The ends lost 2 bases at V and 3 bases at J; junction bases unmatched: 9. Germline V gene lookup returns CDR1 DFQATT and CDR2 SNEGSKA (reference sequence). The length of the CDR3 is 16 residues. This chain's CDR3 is CSARPQTSGIIYEQYF. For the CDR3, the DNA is TGCAGTGCTAGACCCCAGACTAGCGGGATAATCTACGAGCAGTACTTC.

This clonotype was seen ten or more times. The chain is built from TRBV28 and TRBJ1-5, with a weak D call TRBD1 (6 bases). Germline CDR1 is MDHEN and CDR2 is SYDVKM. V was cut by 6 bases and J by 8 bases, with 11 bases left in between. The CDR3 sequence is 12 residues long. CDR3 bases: TGTGCCAGCAGACCACCAGGGGAGCCCCAGCATTTT. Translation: CASRPPGEPQHF.

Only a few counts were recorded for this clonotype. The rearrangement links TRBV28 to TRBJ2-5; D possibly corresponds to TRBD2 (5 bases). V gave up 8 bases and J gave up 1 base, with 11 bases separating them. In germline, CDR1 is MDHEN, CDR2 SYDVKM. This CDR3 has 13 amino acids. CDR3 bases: TGTGCCAGCGTTCGGGGTTTCCAAGAGACCCAGTACTTC. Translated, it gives CASVRGFQETQYF.

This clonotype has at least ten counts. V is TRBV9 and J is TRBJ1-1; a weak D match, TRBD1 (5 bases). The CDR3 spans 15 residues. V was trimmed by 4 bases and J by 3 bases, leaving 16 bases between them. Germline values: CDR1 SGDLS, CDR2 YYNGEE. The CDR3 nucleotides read TGTGCCAGCAGCTTCTCAGGTTGGGGGGACACTGAAGCTTTCTTT. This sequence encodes CASSFSGWGDTEAFF.

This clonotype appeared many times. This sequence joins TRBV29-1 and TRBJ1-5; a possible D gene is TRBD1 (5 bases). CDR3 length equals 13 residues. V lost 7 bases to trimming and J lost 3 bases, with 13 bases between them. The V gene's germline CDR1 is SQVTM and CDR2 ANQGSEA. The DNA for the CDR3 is TGCAGCGCCGAGACAGCCCCCAATCAGCCCCAGCATTTT. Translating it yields CSAETAPNQPQHF.